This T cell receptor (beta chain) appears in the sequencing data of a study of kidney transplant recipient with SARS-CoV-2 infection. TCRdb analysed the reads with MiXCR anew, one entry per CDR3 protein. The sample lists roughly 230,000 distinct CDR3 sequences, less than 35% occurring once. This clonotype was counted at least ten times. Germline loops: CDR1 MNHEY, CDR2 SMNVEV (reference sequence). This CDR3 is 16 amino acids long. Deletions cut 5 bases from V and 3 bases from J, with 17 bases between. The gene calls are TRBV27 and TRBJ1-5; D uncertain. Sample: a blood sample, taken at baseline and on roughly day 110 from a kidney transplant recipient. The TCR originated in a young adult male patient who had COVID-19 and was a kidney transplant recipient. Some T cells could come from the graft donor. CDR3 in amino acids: CASSPAGSQNNQPQHF. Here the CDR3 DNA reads TGTGCCAGCAGTCCAGCCGGGTCCCAGAACAATCAGCCCCAGCATTTT.